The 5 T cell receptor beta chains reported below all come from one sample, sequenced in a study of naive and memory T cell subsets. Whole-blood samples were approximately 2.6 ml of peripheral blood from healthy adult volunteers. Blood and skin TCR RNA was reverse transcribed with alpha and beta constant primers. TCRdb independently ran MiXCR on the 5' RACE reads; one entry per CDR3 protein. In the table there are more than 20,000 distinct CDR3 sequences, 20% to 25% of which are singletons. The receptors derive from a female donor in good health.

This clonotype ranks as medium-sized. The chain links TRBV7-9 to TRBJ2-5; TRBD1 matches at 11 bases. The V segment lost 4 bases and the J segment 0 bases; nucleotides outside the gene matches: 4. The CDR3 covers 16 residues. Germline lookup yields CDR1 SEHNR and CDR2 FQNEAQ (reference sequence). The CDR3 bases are TGTGCCAGCAGCTCCGGGACAGGGGGGTACCAAGAGACCCAGTACTTC. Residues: CASSSGTGGYQETQYF.

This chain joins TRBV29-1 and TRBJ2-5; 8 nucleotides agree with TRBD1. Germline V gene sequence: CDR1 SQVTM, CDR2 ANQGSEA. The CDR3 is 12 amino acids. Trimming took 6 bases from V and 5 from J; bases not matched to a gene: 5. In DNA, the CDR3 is TGCAGCGTCCTGACAGGGGAGGAGACCCAGTACTTC. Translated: CSVLTGEETQYF.

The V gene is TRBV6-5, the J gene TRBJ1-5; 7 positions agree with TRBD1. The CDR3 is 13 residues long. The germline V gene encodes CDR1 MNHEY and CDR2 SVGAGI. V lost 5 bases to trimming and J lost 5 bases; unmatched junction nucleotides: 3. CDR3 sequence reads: CASSADRDQPQHF. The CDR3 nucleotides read TGTGCCAGCAGTGCCGACAGGGATCAGCCCCAGCATTTT.

CDR3 amino acids: CASSYSEGTSYNEQFF. CDR3 in DNA: TGTGCCAGCAGTTACTCAGAGGGGACTTCCTACAATGAGCAGTTCTTC. The chain combines TRBV6-5 with TRBJ2-1; D may be TRBD2 (6 bases). Germline V gene sequence: CDR1 MNHEY, CDR2 SVGAGI. The CDR3 covers 16 residues. The V gene lost 0 bases and the J gene lost 1 base, with 10 bases spanning the gap.

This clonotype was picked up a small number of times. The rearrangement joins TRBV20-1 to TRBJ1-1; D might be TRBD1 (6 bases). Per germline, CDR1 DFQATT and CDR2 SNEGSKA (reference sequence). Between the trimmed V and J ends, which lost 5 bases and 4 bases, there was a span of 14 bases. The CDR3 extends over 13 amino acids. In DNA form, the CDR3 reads TGCAGTGCTGTTACAGGGATCAGCACTGAAGCTTTCTTT. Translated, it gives CSAVTGISTEAFF.